A selection of T cell receptor beta chains follows, all from one sample in a study of cytomegalovirus exposure and HLA in healthy donors. Only in-frame clones appear in the TCRdb table, and some are missing; sequencing was by immunoSEQ multiplex PCR. In the table there are over 80,000 clones, 70% to 75% of which are singletons. Sequenced sample: PBMCs. All receptors come from a woman aged 18 to 35 in good health and CMV-seropositive. The conserved cysteine and the conserved F or W are not part of the CDR3 here. The order of the fields is clone size, J gene, V gene, CDR3 length, CDR3 protein. Size is omitted from some rows. Given values are once, few, many or a class for expanded clones.

>many|TRBJ2-1|TRBV19|10
ATAGWDNEQF
>NA|TRBJ1-1|TRBV7-3|11
ASSFGGTTEAF
>NA|TRBJ1-4|TRBV19|12
ASGAPGEWEKLF
>few|TRBJ1-2|TRBV30|11
AWRSRGHDGYT
>NA|TRBJ2-3|TRBV7-2|13
ASSLRVLRGDTQY
>NA|TRBJ2-4|TRBV15|13
ATSSLTGRGNIQY
>NA|TRBJ1-2|TRBV6-5|14
ASSYSGRGSGYGYT
>once|TRBJ2-2|TRBV19|12
ASSRAANTGELF
>NA|TRBJ2-3|TRBV14|13
ASSLNLLGTDTQY
>once|TRBJ1-1|TRBV9|12
ASRRQDSLSEAF
>NA|TRBJ1-5|TRBV9|16
ASSVERGSGGSNQPQH
>NA|TRBJ2-3|TRBV5-4|16
ASSLGTSGRFRTDTQY
>NA|TRBJ2-1|TRBV5-8|12
ARGDLPSYNEQF
>NA|TRBJ1-1|TRBV27|13
ASSALEGATTEAF
>NA|TRBJ1-6|TRBV18|17
ASSPLPGGQGSFNSPLH
>NA|TRBJ2-7|TRBV5-4|12
ASSLGADTYEQY
>NA|TRBJ2-7|TRBV14|12
ASSRLAGVIEQY
>NA|TRBJ1-5|TRBV11-2|13
ASSLGGDRSQPQH
>few|TRBJ2-5|TRBV9|11
ASSGGPGGTQY
>NA|TRBJ1-3|TRBV10-3|12
AINPGTGGNTIY
>few|TRBJ2-1|TRBV4-1|15
ASSQALGQGVKNEQF
>few|TRBJ1-5|TRBV28|10
ASSLLRGPQH
>NA|TRBJ2-3|TRBV7-9|16
ASSFGTSGGRRTDTQY
>few|TRBJ1-1|TRBV5-4|12
ASSLGGGVSEAF
>NA|TRBJ2-3|TRBV4-3|15
ASSQGTGTGGTDTQY
>NA|TRBJ1-4|TRBV2|12
ASTRTGANEKLF
>NA|TRBJ2-7|TRBV6-1|12
ASSARVSSYEQY
>once|TRBJ1-1|TRBV6-6|9
ASSSVNEAF
>NA|TRBJ2-1|TRBV15|14
ATSRPIPSSYNEQF
>few|TRBJ1-1|TRBV5-4|11
ASRGAGNTEAF
>NA|TRBJ1-6|TRBV6-5|14
ASSYSVGDRDSPLH
>NA|TRBJ2-3|TRBV4-1|14
ASSQDRGGGGYTQY
>once|TRBJ1-5|TRBV4-3|12
ASSQVTGVQPQH
>NA|TRBJ2-1|TRBV27|12
ASRLSHGSYEQF
>NA|TRBJ1-4|TRBV4-2|13
ASSQSGQSPEKLF
>NA|TRBJ2-1|TRBV7-3|10
ASSLEGSEQF
>few|TRBJ1-6|TRBV25-1|12
ASSGESYNSPLH
>few|TRBJ2-7|TRBV28|10
ASRRASYEQY
>NA|TRBJ1-2|TRBV7-2|14
ASSYTLQGANYGYT
>NA|TRBJ1-4|TRBV9|13
ASSAPRGAGEKLF
>NA|TRBJ2-1|TRBV6-1|10
ATHAGGNEQF
>NA|TRBJ2-2|TRBV29-1|11
SVRTGATGELF
>NA|TRBJ2-7|TRBV4-1|12
ASSQAGAGDEQY
>NA|TRBJ2-7|TRBV7-8|14
ASSPRPSGSIGEQY
>NA|TRBJ1-1|TRBV5-5|12
ASSTPGGDTEAF
>NA|TRBJ1-1|TRBV6-5|12
ASSVIRGVTEAF
>NA|TRBJ2-6|TRBV4-3|17
ASSQVLPGLGSGANVLT
>few|TRBJ2-6|TRBV7-9|16
ASSHNRGRGSGANVLT
>NA|TRBJ2-3|TRBV7-9|13
ASSSTSGATDTQY
>few|TRBJ2-3|TRBV6-4|13
ASSEEGGVSDTQY
>NA|TRBJ2-7|TRBV7-9|10
ASSLINYEQY
>NA|TRBJ1-1|TRBV19|10
ASTGLYTEAF
>NA|TRBJ1-6|TRBV5-6|13
ASSLAGGNNSPLH
>once|TRBJ1-2|TRBV7-3|10
ASSSSVYGYT